One and the same sample provided the 15 T cell receptor beta chains below, sequenced in a study of T cell repertoires in cytomegalovirus infection. From the reads, TCRdb called clonotypes with MiXCR, one entry per CDR3 protein. The sample lists 62,000 or so distinct CDR3 sequences, just over 20% occurring once. The antigens these receptors bind are not known. The sample in question was CD8+ T cells from cultured PBMCs, obtained from culture after CMV antigen stimulation. All receptors derive from a human donor in good health (CMV status not recorded). Some clones in this sample may be carry-over from other donors' samples.

V gene TRBV7-6 combines with J gene TRBJ1-1; D perhaps matches TRBD1 (5 bases). This CDR3 comprises 12 residues. CDR1 and CDR2 (germline): SGHVS, FNYEAQ. The ends were cut back, 2 bases at V and 10 bases at J, with 11 bases in the middle. CDR3 in amino acids: CASSLSSGGAFF. In DNA form, the CDR3 reads TGTGCCAGCAGCTTATCGAGCGGGGGAGCTTTCTTT.

The chain uses TRBV12-3 or TRBV12-4 and TRBJ2-3, with a tentative D call TRBD1 (6 bases). Trimming removed 2 bases from V and 7 bases from J, with 19 bases in between. This CDR3 region has 16 residues. The CDR3 DNA follows: TGTGCCAGCAGTTTATGGGACACCAACTCCCGACATACGCAGTATTTT. This gives the protein CASSLWDTNSRHTQYF.

The V gene is TRBV11-2, the J gene TRBJ2-7, with D possibly being TRBD1 or TRBD2 (7 bases each). Germline assignment: CDR1 SGHAT and CDR2 FQNNGV. This CDR3 is built from 16 residues. V was shortened by 1 base and J by 0 bases, with 13 bases between the two germline ends. The CDR3 region is CASSLGPRGGSYEQYF. CDR3 DNA: TGTGCCAGCAGCTTAGGGCCCAGGGGGGGCTCCTACGAGCAGTACTTC. Full variable domain (missing parts from reference TRBV11-2 and TRBJ2-7): EAGVAQSPRYKIIEKRQSVAFWCNPISGHATLYWYQQILGQGPKLLIQFQNNGVVDDSQLPKDRFSAERLKGVDSTLKIQPAKLEDSAVYLCASSLGPRGGSYEQYFGPGTRLTVT.

The V gene is TRBV7-8, the J gene TRBJ2-5; 9 positions agree with TRBD1. V lost 11 bases and J lost 12; bases outside the gene matches: 28. The germline CDR1 and CDR2 sequences are SGHVS and FQNEAQ. This CDR3 contains 17 residues. CDR3: CADSRDRAGSAGRGEYF. CDR3 bases: TGTGCCGACTCCCGGGACAGGGCGGGTTCGGCGGGAAGAGGAGAGTACTTC. The variable domain in full, completed from reference TRBV7-8 and TRBJ2-5, reads GAGVSQSPRYKVAKRGQDVALRCDPISGHVSLFWYQQALGQGPEFLTYFQNEAQLDKSGLPSDRFFAERPEGSVSTLKIQRTQQEDSAVYLCADSRDRAGSAGRGEYFGPGTRLLVL.

The chain links TRBV7-2 to TRBJ2-7; unclear D gene. The CDR3 sequence is 14 residues long. CDR1 and CDR2 from the germline V gene are SGHTA and FQGNSA. V lost 1 base and J 3 bases, leaving 10 bases between the germline ends. CDR3 nucleotides: TGTGCCAGCAGCTTAGGATTGGGGATCTACGAGCAGTACTTC. This sequence encodes CASSLGLGIYEQYF.

V and J are TRBV28 and TRBJ2-3, with D unclear. V was pared by 2 bases and J by 6 bases, with 6 bases between. This CDR3 has 12 amino acids. Germline V lookup: CDR1 MDHEN, CDR2 SYDVKM. The CDR3 region has the DNA TGTGCCAGCAGTTTAATGAGGGATACGCAGTATTTT. Translating gives CASSLMRDTQYF. The full variable domain, in which reference TRBV28 and TRBJ2-3 provide the parts outside the CDR3, is DVKVTQSSRYLVKRTGEKVFLECVQDMDHENMFWYRQDPGLGLRLIYFSYDVKMKEKGDIPEGYSVSREKKERFSLILESASTNQTSMYLCASSLMRDTQYFGPGTRLTVL.

This clonotype was seen more than once but under ten times. The V and J genes are TRBV4-2 and TRBJ1-1; D remains unclear. The V gene's germline CDR1 is LGHNA and CDR2 YNFKEQ. Trimming removed 0 bases at V and 1 base at J, with 12 bases between. The CDR3 is 16 residues long. The CDR3 DNA reads as TGTGCCAGCAGCCAAGATTATGGCGCAGCGAACACTGAAGCTTTCTTT. Translated, it gives CASSQDYGAANTEAFF.

This chain links TRBV7-6 with TRBJ2-7; 8 nucleotides line up with TRBD1. The CDR3 spans 12 residues. Germline V gene data show CDR1 as SGHVS and CDR2 as FNYEAQ. V shed 7 bases and J 7 bases; nucleotides not matched to a gene: 6. The chain's CDR3 is CASMTGAKEQYF. The CDR3 region has the DNA TGTGCCAGCATGACAGGGGCTAAGGAGCAGTACTTC. Drawing the rest from reference TRBV7-6 and TRBJ2-7, the complete variable domain is GAGVSQSPRYKVTKRGQDVALRCDPISGHVSLYWYRQALGQGPEFLTYFNYEAQQDKSGLPNDRFSAERPEGSISTLTIQRTEQRDSAMYRCASMTGAKEQYFGPGTRLTVT.

This clonotype was seen a handful of times. The CDR3 sequence: CASQLGRGAGTGELFF. The CDR3 bases are TGTGCCTCCCAGCTTGGGAGGGGGGCTGGCACCGGGGAGCTGTTTTTT. J is TRBJ2-2 and V is TRBV5-4, with a tentative D call TRBD2 (7 bases). This CDR3 comprises 16 residues. The germline V gene has CDR1 SGHNT and CDR2 YYREEE (reference sequence). Trimming stripped 10 bases from V and 4 bases from J, with 23 bases between. Filled out from reference TRBV5-4 and TRBJ2-2, the complete variable domain reads ETGVTQSPTHLIKTRGQQVTLRCSSQSGHNTVSWYQQALGQGPQFIFQYYREEENGRGNFPPRFSGLQFPNYSSELNVNALELDDSALYLCASQLGRGAGTGELFFGEGSRLTVL.

V and J are TRBV27 and TRBJ1-1; 8 bases line up with TRBD1. V lost 2 bases and J lost 6; bases outside the gene matches: 5. The CDR3 sequence is 14 residues long. CDR1 is MNHEY, CDR2 SMNVEV, per germline (reference sequence). The CDR3 here is CASSLGQGFSEAFF. For the CDR3, the DNA is TGTGCCAGCAGTTTAGGACAGGGTTTCTCTGAAGCTTTCTTT.

The chain employs TRBV7-2 and TRBJ2-4; D is unclear. V was clipped by 3 bases and J by 0 bases, with 15 bases between them. This CDR3 comprises 17 residues. Germline CDR1 reads SGHTA; CDR2 reads FQGNSA. CDR3 bases: TGTGCCAGCAGCTTGTTAGGAGTCCTTATAGCCAAAAACATTCAGTACTTC. Protein sequence: CASSLLGVLIAKNIQYF.

The chain carries TRBV28 and TRBJ1-1; no firm D call. Trimming removed 1 base at V and 4 bases at J, with 13 bases between. CDR1 is MDHEN, CDR2 SYDVKM, per germline. This CDR3 is built from 15 residues. DNA of the CDR3: TGTGCCAGCAGTTTATATGGGGAAGAGGGCACTGAAGCTTTCTTT. Translation: CASSLYGEEGTEAFF.

This clonotype was picked up a small number of times. The chain uses TRBV7-2 and TRBJ2-1; D perhaps matches TRBD1 (6 bases). CDR3 length: 16 residues. Trimming took off 2 bases at V and 5 bases at J, with 16 bases between the two ends. Germline V CDR1 and CDR2: SGHTA, FQGNSA. This chain's CDR3 is CASSLPGQRNHNEQFF. DNA for the CDR3: TGTGCCAGCAGCTTACCGGGACAAAGAAACCACAATGAGCAGTTCTTC.

V gene TRBV7-2 combines with J gene TRBJ2-7, with 9 positions matching TRBD1. CDR3 length: 14 amino acids. CDR1 is SGHTA, CDR2 FQGNSA, per germline. Trimming removed 6 bases from V and 3 bases from J; junction bases left unmatched: 6. CDR3 in amino acids: CASSHWTGDYEQYF. The CDR3 region has the DNA TGTGCCAGCAGTCACTGGACAGGGGACTACGAGCAGTACTTC.

This clonotype came up a few times. This chain joins TRBV12-3 or TRBV12-4 and TRBJ2-7; the D is unclear. The CDR3 extends over 13 amino acids. Trimming stripped 6 bases from V and 1 base from J, with 10 bases between. Written as DNA, the CDR3 is TGTGCCAGCAGGAACCGGCTTTCCTACGAGCAGTACTTC. Translation gives CASRNRLSYEQYF.